This T cell receptor beta chain was found in a study of chemoradiotherapy in HPV16-positive cancers (dated by TCRdb to about 2022). Study-wide context: Candidate HPV-specific T-cell clones and common TCR motifs were defined by functional T-cell assays performed on cells from two HPV16-positive patients. Whether T-cell immunity against the HPV oncoproteins E6 and E7 changes during chemoradiotherapy and whether survival is affected by this immunity were examined in the study. TCR repertoires from under 90 patients with HPV-related cancers were then used to track the candidate HPV-specific TCRs and motifs. What the authors observed across the whole study: The survival association was reported for HPV16-positive patients, and the functional definition of HPV-specific T cells was derived from only two HPV16-positive patients. Expansion of candidate HPV-specific clones and E7-related TCR motifs was observed in the tumor microenvironment during treatment, whereas no such expansion was observed for non-HPV-specific T cells. Among HPV16-positive patients, expansion of HPV-responsive T cells during chemoradiotherapy was associated with better recurrence-free survival.

Including the terminal cysteine and phenylalanine, the CDR3 comprises 13 residues. Only the CDR3 DNA stays, 39 bases, in frame from base 1. Per the germline V gene (reference sequence), SGHNT is the CDR1 and YYREEE is the CDR2. At the junction V is shortened by 0 bases and J by 7 bases, with 11 bases in between. Details on this clone: Its antigen is unknown. No much larger clone is present one base from it, and per-base qualities are unavailable.

Repertoires were sampled repeatedly over the course of chemoradiotherapy, so clonal expansion could be followed in the tumor microenvironment. Receptor libraries were prepared by the immunoSEQ multiplex PCR assay. TCRdb's version of the immuneACCESS table is confined to in-frame rearrangements and falls short of the full clone set. An unresolved V gene accounts for under half of the shortfall where checked; the remainder is of unknown origin. Across this sample there are 20,000 to 25,000 clones, with approximately 84% seen only once. The ten largest make up 4% to 5.5% of the sample. The origin of this receptor is a human donor with HPV-associated anogenital cancer. This receptor chain uses TRBV5-4 and TRBJ2-7; no D segment can be confidently identified. This specimen was blood, taken from a patient who underwent chemoradiotherapy. CDR3 sequence: CASSLELLGEQYF. The base sequence is TGTGCCAGCAGCTTGGAACTTCTAGGGGAGCAGTACTTC.